These 6 T cell receptor beta chains came from one sample sequenced in a study of T-cell memory formation after mild COVID-19. One entry per CDR3 protein results from TCRdb running MiXCR on the 5' RACE reads. The repertoire consists of 200,000 to 250,000 distinct CDR3 sequences, with 8% to 11% occurring once and the leading ten covering under 3.5%. Material: PBMCs or a T cell subset sorted from them (not recorded which). The receptors were sampled from a man aged 18 to 29 who had mild COVID-19 (a few samples of this study predate the infection). Cell type and time point are not known.

In its sample, this clonotype was seen many times. V and J are TRBV5-1 and TRBJ2-5; the match to TRBD2 covers 12 bases. Trimming cost V 6 bases and J 3 bases; bases outside gene matches: 3. Germline V gene lookup returns CDR1 SGHRS and CDR2 YFSETQ. CDR3 length equals 14 residues. The CDR3 sequence: CASTRTSGKETQYF. As DNA, the CDR3 is TGCGCCAGCACCAGGACTAGCGGGAAAGAGACCCAGTACTTC.

This clonotype was detected many times. This rearrangement joins TRBV18 to TRBJ2-5; TRBD1 matches at 7 bases. Per germline, CDR1 KGHSH and CDR2 LQKENI. The CDR3 spans 14 residues. Trimming cost V 2 bases and J 2 bases; bases outside gene matches: 2. CDR3: CASSPNRGQETQYF. CDR3 DNA: TGTGCCAGCTCACCAAACAGGGGACAAGAGACCCAGTACTTC.

The J gene is TRBJ1-6, the V gene TRBV3-1; D may be TRBD1 (6 bases). The V and J ends lost 2 bases and 13 bases respectively, with 9 bases between them. The CDR3 sequence is 12 residues long. The germline V gene encodes CDR1 LGHDT and CDR2 YNNKEL (reference sequence). DNA for the CDR3: TGTGCCAGCAGCCAAACAACAGGGCCCCTCCACTTT. It codes for CASSQTTGPLHF.

This clonotype was detected ten times or more. The V call is TRBV15, the J call TRBJ2-7, with D possibly called TRBD1 or TRBD2 (5 bases each). CDR1 is LNHNV and CDR2 is YYDKDF in the germline V gene (reference sequence). The V end lost 5 bases, the J end lost 1 base, and 15 bases lay between the germline ends. The CDR3 has 15 amino acids. The CDR3 nucleotides read TGTGCCACCAGCCGCTCCCGGGACGGATCCTACGAGCAGTACTTC. It is translated as CATSRSRDGSYEQYF.

The V gene is TRBV7-2, the J gene TRBJ1-2; D is unclear. In germline, CDR1 is SGHTA, CDR2 FQGNSA. Trimming pared 4 bases from V and 1 base from J, leaving 7 bases between. This CDR3 contains 13 residues. In DNA form, the CDR3 reads TGTGCCAGCAGCTCGCGGATTAACTATGGCTACACCTTC. Its protein is CASSSRINYGYTF.

This clonotype was observed a handful of times. J is TRBJ1-5 and V is TRBV12-3 or TRBV12-4; TRBD1 matches 7 bases. CDR3 length equals 15 residues. Trimming removed 6 bases from V and 4 bases from J; junction bases left unmatched: 9. This chain's CDR3 is CASSHGTALNQPQHF. CDR3 nucleotide sequence: TGTGCCAGCAGCCACGGGACAGCGTTGAATCAGCCCCAGCATTTT.